This TCR beta chain was retrieved from a study of blood T cells in healthy people across ages (dated by TCRdb to between 2014 and 2017). Concerning the study at large: In model experiments, template switching captured about one uniquely barcoded TCR beta cDNA molecule for every two T cells. To track age-related changes in TCR beta repertoire diversity, the study relied on deep sequencing normalized with unique cDNA molecular identifiers. Donors were grouped into four age groups: young (average roughly 16 years), middle-aged (roughly 37), aged (around 60) and long-lived (about 89). Donors of different ages were randomly distributed across sequencing lanes to avoid experimental bias. The study analyzed two additional independent replicas of 1 million unique cDNA reads from the same blood draw for two donors, one aged 18 to 29 and one aged 80 or older. Here is what the overall study found, with its caveats: Since profiling was done on bulk unsorted PBMCs, naive and antigen-experienced compartments could not be conclusively compared. As age increased, observed TCR beta diversity per million T cells dropped in a roughly linear way, and a significant reduction was already evident by age about 36. A strong correlation was found between observed TCR beta diversity and the percentage of naive T cells measured by flow cytometry. Estimates of total diversity based on one million sequenced T cells were regarded as lower bounds and as underestimates. Donor CMV infection status was unknown, potentially confounding age-related changes in expanded clonotypes. Compared with the aged group, the long-lived group had more naive CD4+ T cells, fewer expanded clones and increased TCR diversity, suggesting age selection.

Library preparation used 5' RACE. The listed sequencing device is Illumina HiSeq 2500. The second PCR ran for roughly 7 to 11 cycles and used a J-beta primer mix along with a sample-barcoded 5' primer. A unique molecular identifier was introduced onto each TCR beta cDNA molecule by a template-switch 5' adaptor carrying 12 random nucleotides. At least 2.5 million CDR3-containing paired-end reads were obtained from each sample. First-strand cDNA synthesis was performed from all RNA using the Mint cDNA synthesis kit, with priming by a TRBC-specific oligonucleotide. Following uracil-DNA glycosylase treatment, all cDNA underwent a first 18-cycle PCR with the universal primers M1SS and BC2_uni_R. The authors' pipeline ran thus. Each sample was normalized by randomly selecting 1 million high-quality reads, each carrying a distinct molecular identifier. Instead of being binned into consensus sequences, reads with shared molecular identifiers were discarded. CDR3 identification, clonotype clustering and error correction used MiTCR with a Q25 quality threshold and the strictest error-elimination algorithm. A nonparametric unseen species model with Euler transformation was used to estimate a lower bound on total TCR beta diversity. Starting from the raw public reads, TCRdb applied fastp trimming at Q25, assembled clones with MiXCR and retained in-frame beta chains. Each CDR3 protein gets just one entry, which takes the most common genes and DNA from the rows behind it. These V and J calls rely on TCRdb rather than the paper's analysis. The sample has roughly 1.5 million distinct CDR3 sequences on record, around 40% of them singletons. The ten largest clones take up more than 4% of the sample.

This clonotype showed up just a few times. Which antigen it targets is not known. Base-call qualities are not available, and no considerably larger clone is one nucleotide away. Donors were 40 or so systemically healthy Caucasian individuals from Russia aged roughly 6 to 100 years. Approximately 9.7 milliliters of peripheral blood were drawn from each donor into EDTA-treated Vacutainer tubes. Ficoll-Paque density-gradient centrifugation was used to isolate PBMCs, with at least 7 million per sample. Trizol reagent was used to extract total RNA from PBMCs, with at least 5 micrograms per sample. The percentages of naive CD45RAhigh/CD27high T cells were determined by flow cytometry on a PBMC aliquot from every donor. Looking up the germline V gene yields CDR1 ENHRY and CDR2 SYGVKD. The cysteine opens and the phenylalanine closes a CDR3 of 13 amino acids. Only CDR3 DNA is held: 39 bases, read in frame from base 1. The trim is 4 bases for V and 6 bases for J, with a gap of 10 bases between the germline ends.

The chain is made from TRBV10-3 and TRBJ1-5, with TRBD1 as a weak D call on 5 bases. Sequenced input: blood. This receptor was identified in a young woman in good health. The CDR3 protein: CAISGGSRQPQHF. The nucleotide sequence is TGTGCCATCAGTGGGGGGTCTCGTCAGCCCCAGCATTTT.